The text below deals with one T cell receptor (beta chain). V lost 6 bases, J lost 6 bases, and 15 bases lay in between. The CDR3 loop spans 13 amino acids. Germline CDR1 reads SGHDT; CDR2 reads YYEEEE. This specimen comes from a study of cytomegalovirus exposure and HLA in healthy donors. 60 Vbeta and 13 Jbeta primers were used in PCR. The repertoire was sequenced with immunoSEQ multiplex PCR; TCRdb's copy has only in-frame clones and lacks some. The table lists about 93,000 clones, roughly 72% of them singletons, with 0.57% in the top ten. This receptor was obtained from a man under 40 in good health and CMV-seronegative. The V call is TRBV5-6, the J call TRBJ1-2; D gene ambiguous. The sample was PBMCs. The CDR3 DNA is TGTGCCAGCAACACATGGTGGCAAAATGGCTACACCTTC. It is translated as CASNTWWQNGYTF.